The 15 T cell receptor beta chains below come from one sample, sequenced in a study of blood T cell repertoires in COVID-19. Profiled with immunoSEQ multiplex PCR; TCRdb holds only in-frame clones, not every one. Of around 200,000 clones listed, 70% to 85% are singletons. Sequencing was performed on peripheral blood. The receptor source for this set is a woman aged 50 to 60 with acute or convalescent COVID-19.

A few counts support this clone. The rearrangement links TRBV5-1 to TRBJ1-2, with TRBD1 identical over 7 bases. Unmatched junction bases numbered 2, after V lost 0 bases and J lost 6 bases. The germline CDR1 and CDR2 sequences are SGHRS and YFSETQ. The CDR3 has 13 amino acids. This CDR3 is CASSLEGGDGYTF. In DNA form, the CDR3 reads TGCGCCAGCAGCTTGGAAGGGGGCGATGGCTACACCTTC.

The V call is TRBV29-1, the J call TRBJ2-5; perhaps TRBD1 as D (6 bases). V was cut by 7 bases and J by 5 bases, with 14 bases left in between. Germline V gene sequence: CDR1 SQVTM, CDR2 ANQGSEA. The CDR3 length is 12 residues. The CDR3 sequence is CSASTGMETQYF. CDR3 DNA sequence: TGCAGCGCCTCTACAGGGATGGAGACCCAGTACTTC.

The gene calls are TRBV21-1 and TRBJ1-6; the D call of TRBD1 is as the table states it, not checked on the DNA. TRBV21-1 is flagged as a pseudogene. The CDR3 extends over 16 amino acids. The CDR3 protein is CASSNLPGTGTSPLHF. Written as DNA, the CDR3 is TGTGCCAGCAGCAACCTGCCCGGGACAGGGACTTCACCCCTCCACTTT.

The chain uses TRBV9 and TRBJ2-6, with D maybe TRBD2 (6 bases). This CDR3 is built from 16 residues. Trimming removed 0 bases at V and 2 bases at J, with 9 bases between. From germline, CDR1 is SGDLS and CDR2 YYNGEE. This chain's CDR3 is CASSVASGAGANVLTF. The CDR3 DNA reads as TGTGCCAGCAGCGTAGCATCGGGGGCTGGGGCCAACGTCCTGACTTTC.

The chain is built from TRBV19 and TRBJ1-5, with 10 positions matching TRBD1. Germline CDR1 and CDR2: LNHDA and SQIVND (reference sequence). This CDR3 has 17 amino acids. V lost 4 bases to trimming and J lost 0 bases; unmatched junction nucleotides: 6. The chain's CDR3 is CASSKGQGTYSNQPQHF. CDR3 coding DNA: TGTGCCAGTAGTAAGGGACAGGGGACTTATAGCAATCAGCCCCAGCATTTT.

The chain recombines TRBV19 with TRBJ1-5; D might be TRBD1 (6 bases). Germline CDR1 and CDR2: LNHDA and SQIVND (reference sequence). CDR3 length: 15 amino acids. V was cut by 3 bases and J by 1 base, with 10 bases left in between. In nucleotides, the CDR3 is TGTGCCAGTAGTATGCGGGGGCAGAGCAATCAGCCCCAGCATTTT. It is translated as CASSMRGQSNQPQHF.

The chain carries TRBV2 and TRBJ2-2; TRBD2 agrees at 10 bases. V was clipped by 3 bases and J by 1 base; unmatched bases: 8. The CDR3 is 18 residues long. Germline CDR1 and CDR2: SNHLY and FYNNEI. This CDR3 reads CASSDFSLAGVNTGELFF. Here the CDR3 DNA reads TGTGCCAGCAGTGACTTTTCCCTAGCGGGGGTGAACACCGGGGAGCTGTTTTTT.

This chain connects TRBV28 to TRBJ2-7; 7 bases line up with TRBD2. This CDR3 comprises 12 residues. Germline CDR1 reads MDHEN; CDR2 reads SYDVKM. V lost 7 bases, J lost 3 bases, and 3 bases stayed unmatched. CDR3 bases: TGTGCCAGCACCCGGGGGGACTACGAGCAGTACTTC. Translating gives CASTRGDYEQYF.

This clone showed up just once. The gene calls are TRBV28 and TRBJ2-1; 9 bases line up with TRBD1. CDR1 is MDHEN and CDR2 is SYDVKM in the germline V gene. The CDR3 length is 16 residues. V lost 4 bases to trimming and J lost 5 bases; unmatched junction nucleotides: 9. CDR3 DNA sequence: TGTGCCAGCAGTTCACCCGGGACAGGGTTGAACAATGAGCAGTTCTTC. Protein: CASSSPGTGLNNEQFF.

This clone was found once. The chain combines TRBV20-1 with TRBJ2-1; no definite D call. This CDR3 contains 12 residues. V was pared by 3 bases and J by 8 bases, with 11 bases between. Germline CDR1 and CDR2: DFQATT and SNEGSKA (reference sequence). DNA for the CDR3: TGCAGTGCTAGTTGGGCGTCGGATGAGCAGTTCTTC. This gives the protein CSASWASDEQFF.

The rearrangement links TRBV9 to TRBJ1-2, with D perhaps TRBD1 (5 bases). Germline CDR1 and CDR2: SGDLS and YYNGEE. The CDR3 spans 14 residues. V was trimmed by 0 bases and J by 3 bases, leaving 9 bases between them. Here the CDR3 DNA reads TGTGCCAGCAGCGTAGATCAGGGCTACTATGGCTACACCTTC. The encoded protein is CASSVDQGYYGYTF.

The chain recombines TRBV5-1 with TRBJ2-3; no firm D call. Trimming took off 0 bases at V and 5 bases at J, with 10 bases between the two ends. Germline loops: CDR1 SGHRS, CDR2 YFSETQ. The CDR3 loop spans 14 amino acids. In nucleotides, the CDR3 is TGCGCCAGCAGCTTGGGCCTCAACGGAGATACGCAGTATTTT. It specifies CASSLGLNGDTQYF. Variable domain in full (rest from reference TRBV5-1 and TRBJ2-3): KAGVTQTPRYLIKTRGQQVTLSCSPISGHRSVSWYQQTPGQGLQFLFEYFSETQRNKGNFPGRFSGRQFSNSRSEMNVSTLELGDSALYLCASSLGLNGDTQYFGPGTRLTVL.

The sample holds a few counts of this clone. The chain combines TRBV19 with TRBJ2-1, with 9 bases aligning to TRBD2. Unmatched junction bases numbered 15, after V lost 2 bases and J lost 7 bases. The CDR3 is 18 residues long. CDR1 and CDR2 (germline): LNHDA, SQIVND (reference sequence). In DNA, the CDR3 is TGTGCCAGTAGTATATCCGCCGGGAGAGTAGCGGGAGTAAATGAGCAGTTCTTC. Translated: CASSISAGRVAGVNEQFF.

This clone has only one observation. CDR3 DNA sequence: TGTGCCAGCATGCGTCTCGGACAGGGGGCCTACGAGCAGTACTTC. Translated: CASMRLGQGAYEQYF. This chain connects TRBV28 to TRBJ2-7, with 10 positions matching TRBD1. V trimming: 7 bases; J trimming: 2 bases; junction bases outside the gene matches: 8. This CDR3 region has 15 residues. Germline CDR1 is MDHEN and CDR2 is SYDVKM.

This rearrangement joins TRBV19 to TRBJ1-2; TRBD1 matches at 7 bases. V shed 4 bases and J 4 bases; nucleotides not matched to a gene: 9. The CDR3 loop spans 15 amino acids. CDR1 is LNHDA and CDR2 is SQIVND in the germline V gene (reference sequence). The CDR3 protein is CASSKGDSLPYGYTF. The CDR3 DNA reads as TGTGCCAGTAGTAAGGGGGACAGCCTACCCTATGGCTACACCTTC.